This T cell receptor (beta chain) was observed in a study of T-cell reconstitution after alpha-beta-depleted transplantation in children. Findings of the study overall: Expanded graft clones numbering several hundred reportedly gave rise to alpha-beta T cells about two months after transplant. Elevated TCRbeta diversity at day 60 was traced, in some patients, to surviving recipient T cells and thymic progenitors.

The library targeted TCRbeta and was prepared with unique molecular identifiers. TCRdb reprocessed the PCR reads with MiXCR, giving one entry per CDR3 protein. The table includes more than 400,000 distinct CDR3 sequences, around two fifths detected once. The CDR3 length is 14 residues. Trimming took 0 bases from V and 3 from J; bases not matched to a gene: 0. CDR1 is MGHRA and CDR2 is YSYEKL in the germline V gene. This clonotype was seen more than once but under ten times. Its matching antigen is unknown. The V gene is TRBV4-1, the J gene TRBJ2-7, with 9 bases fitting TRBD2. This material consisted of PBMCs, taken before TCRalphabeta/CD19-depleted stem cell transplant. The TCR sequence derives from a girl between 2 and 10 years old with aplastic anemia, due to receive a stem cell transplant. CDR3 amino acids: CASSQELAGYEQYF. In nucleotides, the CDR3 is TGCGCCAGCAGCCAAGAACTAGCGGGCTACGAGCAGTACTTC.